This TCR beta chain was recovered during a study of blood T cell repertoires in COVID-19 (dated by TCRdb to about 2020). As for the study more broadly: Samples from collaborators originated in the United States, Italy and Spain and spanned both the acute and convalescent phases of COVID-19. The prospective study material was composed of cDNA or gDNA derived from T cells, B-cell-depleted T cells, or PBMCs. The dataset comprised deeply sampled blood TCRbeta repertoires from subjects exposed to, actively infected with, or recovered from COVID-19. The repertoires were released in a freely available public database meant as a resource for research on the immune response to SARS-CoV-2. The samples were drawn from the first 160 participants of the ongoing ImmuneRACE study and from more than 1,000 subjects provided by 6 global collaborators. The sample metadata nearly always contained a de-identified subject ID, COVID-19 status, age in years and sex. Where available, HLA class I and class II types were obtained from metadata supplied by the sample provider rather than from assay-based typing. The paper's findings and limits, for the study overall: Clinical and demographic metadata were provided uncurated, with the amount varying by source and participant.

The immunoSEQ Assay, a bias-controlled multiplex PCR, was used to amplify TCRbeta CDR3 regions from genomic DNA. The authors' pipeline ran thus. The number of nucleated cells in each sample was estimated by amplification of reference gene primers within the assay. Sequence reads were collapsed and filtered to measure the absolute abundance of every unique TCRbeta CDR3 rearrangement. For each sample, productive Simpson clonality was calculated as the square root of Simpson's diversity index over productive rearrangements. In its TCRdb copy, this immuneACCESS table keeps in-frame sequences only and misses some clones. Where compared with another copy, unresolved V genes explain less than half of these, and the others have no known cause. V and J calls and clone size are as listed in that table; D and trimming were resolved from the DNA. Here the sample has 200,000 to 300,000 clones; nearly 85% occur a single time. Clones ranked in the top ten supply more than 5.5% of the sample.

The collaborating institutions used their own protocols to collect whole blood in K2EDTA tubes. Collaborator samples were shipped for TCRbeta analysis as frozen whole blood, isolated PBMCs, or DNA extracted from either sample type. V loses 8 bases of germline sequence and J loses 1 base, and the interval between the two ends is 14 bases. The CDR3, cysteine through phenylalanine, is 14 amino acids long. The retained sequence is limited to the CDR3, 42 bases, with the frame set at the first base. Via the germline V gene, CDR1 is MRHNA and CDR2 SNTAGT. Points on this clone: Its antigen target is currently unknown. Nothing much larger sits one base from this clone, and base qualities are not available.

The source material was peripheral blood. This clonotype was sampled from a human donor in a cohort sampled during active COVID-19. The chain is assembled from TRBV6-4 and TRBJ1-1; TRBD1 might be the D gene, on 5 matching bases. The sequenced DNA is TGTGCCAGCGCCCCCGGGGGTGAGAACACTGAAGCTTTCTTT. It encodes CASAPGGENTEAFF.